This T cell receptor (beta chain) originates from a study of T-cell memory formation after mild COVID-19. Looking at the study overall: TCR clusters largely stayed donor specific.

V lost 3 bases and J lost 10; bases outside the gene matches: 4. The CDR3 totals 14 residues. Germline CDR1 SGHRS, CDR2 YFSETQ. This clonotype was picked up many times. Its antigen is currently unknown. Notes on the study in general: Detection of some responders pre-infection suggested pre-existing cross-reactive memory T cells participated.

5'RACE with constant-segment primers built TCRalpha and TCRbeta cDNA libraries with UMIs. TCRdb re-called the 5' RACE reads with MiXCR, one entry per CDR3 protein. The data hold 250,000 to 400,000 distinct CDR3 sequences, with approximately 14% observed a single time. The material sequenced was PBMCs or a T cell subset sorted from them (not recorded which). This receptor was identified in a young man who had mild COVID-19 (a few samples of this study predate the infection). Cell type and time point are not known. V usage is TRBV5-1 and J usage is TRBJ2-1, with 13 positions matching TRBD2. Written as DNA, the CDR3 is TGCGCCAGCAGCTCTACTAGCGGGGGGGCAGAGCAGTTCTTC. Its translation is CASSSTSGGAEQFF.